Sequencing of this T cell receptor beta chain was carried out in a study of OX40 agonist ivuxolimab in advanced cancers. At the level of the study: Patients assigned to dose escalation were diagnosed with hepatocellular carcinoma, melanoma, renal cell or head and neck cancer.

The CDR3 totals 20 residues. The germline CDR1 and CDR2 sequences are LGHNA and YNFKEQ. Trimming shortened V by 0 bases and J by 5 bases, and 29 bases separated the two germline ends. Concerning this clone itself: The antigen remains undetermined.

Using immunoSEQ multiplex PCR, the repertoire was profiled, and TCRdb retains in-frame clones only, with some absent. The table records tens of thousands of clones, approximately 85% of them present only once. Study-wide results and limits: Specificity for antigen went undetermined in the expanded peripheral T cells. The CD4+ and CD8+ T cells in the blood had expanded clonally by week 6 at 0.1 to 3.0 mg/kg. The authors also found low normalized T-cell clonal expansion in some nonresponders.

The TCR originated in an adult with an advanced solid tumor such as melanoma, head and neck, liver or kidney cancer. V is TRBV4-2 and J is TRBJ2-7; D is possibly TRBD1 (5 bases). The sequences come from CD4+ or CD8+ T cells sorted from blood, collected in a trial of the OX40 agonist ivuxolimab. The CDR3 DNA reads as TGTGCCAGCAGCCAAGATCCCTATTTAGCCGCTCCTATTAAGGGGAACGAGCAGTACTTC. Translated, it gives CASSQDPYLAAPIKGNEQYF.